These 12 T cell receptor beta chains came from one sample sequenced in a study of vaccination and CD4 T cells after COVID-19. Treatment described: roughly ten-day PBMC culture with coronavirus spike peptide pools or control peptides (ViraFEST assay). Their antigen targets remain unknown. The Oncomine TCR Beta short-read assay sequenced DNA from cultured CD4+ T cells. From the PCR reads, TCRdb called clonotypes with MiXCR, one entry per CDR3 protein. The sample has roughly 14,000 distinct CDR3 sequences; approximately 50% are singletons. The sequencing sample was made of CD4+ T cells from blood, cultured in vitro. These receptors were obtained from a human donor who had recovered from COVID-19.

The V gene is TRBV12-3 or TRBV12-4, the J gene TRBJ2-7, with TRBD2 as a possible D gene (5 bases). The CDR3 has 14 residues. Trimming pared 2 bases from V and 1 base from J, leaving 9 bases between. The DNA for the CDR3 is TGTGCCAGCAGTTTAATGGGAGCATCCTACGAGCAGTACTTC. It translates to CASSLMGASYEQYF.

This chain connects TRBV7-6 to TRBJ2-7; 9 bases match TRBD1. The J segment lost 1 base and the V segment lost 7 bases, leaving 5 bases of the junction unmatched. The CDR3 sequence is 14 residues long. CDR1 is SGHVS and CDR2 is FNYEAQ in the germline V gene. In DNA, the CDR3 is TGTGCCAGCACCCCAGGGACAGGGTCCTACGAGCAGTACTTC. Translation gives CASTPGTGSYEQYF.

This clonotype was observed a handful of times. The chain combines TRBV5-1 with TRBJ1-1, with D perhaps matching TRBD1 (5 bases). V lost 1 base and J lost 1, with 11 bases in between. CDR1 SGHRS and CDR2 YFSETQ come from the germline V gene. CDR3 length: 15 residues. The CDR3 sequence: CASSLRSTGNTEAFF. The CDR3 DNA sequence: TGCGCCAGCAGCTTGAGGAGTACAGGGAACACTGAAGCTTTCTTT.

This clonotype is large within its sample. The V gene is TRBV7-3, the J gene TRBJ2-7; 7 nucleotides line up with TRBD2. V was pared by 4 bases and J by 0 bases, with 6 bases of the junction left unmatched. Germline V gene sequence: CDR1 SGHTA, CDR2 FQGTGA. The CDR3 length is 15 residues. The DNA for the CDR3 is TGTGCCAGCAGCTGGTCGGGAGGTCCCTCCTACGAGCAGTACTTC. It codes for CASSWSGGPSYEQYF.

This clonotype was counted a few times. CDR3 sequence reads: CASRTGQGGDGYTF. The CDR3 DNA reads TGTGCCAGCAGGACGGGACAGGGTGGTGATGGCTACACCTTC. The chain employs TRBV27 and TRBJ1-2; 9 bases map to TRBD1. The CDR3 runs to 14 residues. Trimming cost V 6 bases and J 6 bases; bases outside gene matches: 8. CDR1 is MNHEY and CDR2 is SMNVEV in the germline V gene (reference sequence).

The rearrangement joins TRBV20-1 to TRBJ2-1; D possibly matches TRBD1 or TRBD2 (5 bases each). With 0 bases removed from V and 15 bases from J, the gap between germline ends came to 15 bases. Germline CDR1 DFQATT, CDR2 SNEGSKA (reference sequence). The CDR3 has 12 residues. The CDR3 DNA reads TGCAGTGCTAGAGATACGGGGCTTAATTTGTTCTTC. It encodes CSARDTGLNLFF.

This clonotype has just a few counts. Written as DNA, the CDR3 is TGTGCCAGCAGCTTCTCAACTACAGGGTGGACGGACCAAGAGACCCAGTACTTC. Its protein is CASSFSTTGWTDQETQYF. V usage is TRBV7-2 and J usage is TRBJ2-5, with a weak D call TRBD1 (6 bases). Germline V CDR1 and CDR2: SGHTA, FQGNSA. The V gene lost 3 bases and the J gene lost 0 bases, with 20 bases spanning the gap. CDR3 length equals 18 residues.

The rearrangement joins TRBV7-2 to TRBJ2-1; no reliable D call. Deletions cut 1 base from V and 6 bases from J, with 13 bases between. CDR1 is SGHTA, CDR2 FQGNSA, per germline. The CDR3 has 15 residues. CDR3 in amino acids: CASSLGLSGVNEQFF. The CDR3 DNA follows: TGTGCCAGCAGCTTAGGTCTTTCAGGAGTCAATGAGCAGTTCTTC.

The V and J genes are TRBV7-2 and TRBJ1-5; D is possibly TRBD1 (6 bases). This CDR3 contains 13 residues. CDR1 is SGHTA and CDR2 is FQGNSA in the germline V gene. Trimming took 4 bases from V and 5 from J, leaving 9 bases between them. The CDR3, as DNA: TGTGCCAGCAGCTGGGGACACGATCAGCCCCAGCATTTT. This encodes CASSWGHDQPQHF.

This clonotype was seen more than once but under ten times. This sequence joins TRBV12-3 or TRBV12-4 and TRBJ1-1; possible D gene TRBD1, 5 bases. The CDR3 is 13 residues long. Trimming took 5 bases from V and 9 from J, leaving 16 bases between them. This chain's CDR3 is CASSPDNGGKAFF. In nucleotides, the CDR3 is TGTGCCAGCAGTCCCGATAATGGGGGGAAAGCTTTCTTT.

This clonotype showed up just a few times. The CDR3 DNA is TGTGCCACCAGTGACCCTGGACAGGGTGCCTATGGCTACACCTTC. Residues: CATSDPGQGAYGYTF. The chain joins TRBV24-1 to TRBJ1-2, with 8 bases that match TRBD1. Germline V gene sequence: CDR1 KGHDR, CDR2 SFDVKD. V lost 4 bases to trimming and J lost 4 bases; unmatched junction nucleotides: 7. The CDR3 contains 15 residues.

DNA for the CDR3: TGTGCCAGCAGCGGACAGGCACAAGAGACCCAGTACTTC. Amino acid sequence: CASSGQAQETQYF. The chain recombines TRBV2 with TRBJ2-5, with 7 nucleotides matching TRBD1. Per the germline V gene, CDR1 is SNHLY and CDR2 is FYNNEI. This CDR3 contains 13 residues. The V gene end was trimmed by 6 bases and the J gene end by 2 bases; junction bases not matched to a gene: 3.